The 15 T cell receptor beta chains reported below all come from one sample, sequenced in a study of TIL therapy for anti-PD-1-resistant metastatic lung cancer. Specified time point: pre-treatment sample, taken before nivolumab and TIL therapy. Sequencing used immunoSEQ v3. Assay: immunoSEQ multiplex PCR; the TCRdb copy retains only in-frame clones and omits some. The data show about 43,000 clones, 79% seen once. Sequenced here: blood, sampled at baseline. The receptors shown here come from a man in his 70s with non-small cell lung cancer.

This clone was picked up a small number of times. The CDR3 protein is CASSKDGGTTDTQYF. In DNA, the CDR3 is TGTGCCAGCAGCAAGGACGGAGGCACCACAGATACGCAGTATTTT. V is TRBV7-9 and J is TRBJ2-3; D is possibly TRBD2 (5 bases). From germline, CDR1 is SEHNR and CDR2 FQNEAQ (reference sequence). V shed 5 bases and J shed 2 bases, with 14 bases lying between them. The CDR3 runs 15 residues.

The genes are TRBV5-4 and TRBJ2-1, with D perhaps matching TRBD1 (5 bases). Trimming took 4 bases from V and 8 from J, leaving 16 bases between them. This CDR3 contains 14 residues. The germline CDR1 and CDR2 sequences are SGHNT and YYREEE (reference sequence). The CDR3 loop is CASSRTQSSYEQFF. DNA of the CDR3: TGTGCCAGCAGCCGGACACAAAGTAGCTATGAGCAGTTCTTC. Using reference TRBV5-4 and TRBJ2-1 for the parts outside the CDR3, the full variable domain is ETGVTQSPTHLIKTRGQQVTLRCSSQSGHNTVSWYQQALGQGPQFIFQYYREEENGRGNFPPRFSGLQFPNYSSELNVNALELDDSALYLCASSRTQSSYEQFFGPGTRLTVL.

This chain uses TRBV7-8 with TRBJ2-4; D perhaps matches TRBD2 (6 bases). This CDR3 region has 14 residues. Germline values: CDR1 SGHVS, CDR2 FQNEAQ. Trimming took off 0 bases at V and 9 bases at J, with 12 bases between the two ends. The CDR3 nucleotides read TGTGCCAGCAGCTTAGCCCAGGGAGGTGGCATTCAGTACTTC. Amino acids: CASSLAQGGGIQYF.

The rearrangement joins TRBV7-3 to TRBJ1-5; D gene unclear. Trimming shortened V by 2 bases and J by 4 bases, and 6 bases separated the two germline ends. This CDR3 has 13 residues. Germline CDR1 and CDR2: SGHTA and FQGTGA. CDR3 protein: CASSLGQNQPQHF. DNA of the CDR3: TGTGCCAGCAGCTTAGGGCAGAATCAGCCCCAGCATTTT. Filled out from reference TRBV7-3 and TRBJ1-5, the complete variable domain reads GAGVSQTPSNKVTEKGKYVELRCDPISGHTALYWYRQSLGQGPEFLIYFQGTGAADDSGLPNDRFFAVRPEGSVSTLKIQRTERGDSAVYLCASSLGQNQPQHFGDGTRLSIL.

The V and J genes are TRBV29-1 and TRBJ1-2, with D perhaps TRBD1 (6 bases). This CDR3 contains 13 residues. Trimming shortened V by 6 bases and J by 7 bases, and 18 bases separated the two germline ends. Germline-derived CDR1 and CDR2 are SQVTM and ANQGSEA. The CDR3 is CSVQMSQGTGYTF. The DNA of the CDR3 is TGCAGCGTCCAAATGAGCCAGGGGACTGGCTACACCTTC.

The J gene is TRBJ1-2, the V gene TRBV5-1; D is possibly TRBD1 (6 bases). The CDR3 has 14 residues. Germline V gene sequence: CDR1 SGHRS, CDR2 YFSETQ. Trimming pared 4 bases from V and 8 bases from J, leaving 18 bases between. The DNA of the CDR3 is TGCGCCAGCAGCCACGAGGGGGGCGCGGAGGGCTACACCTTC. Translation: CASSHEGGAEGYTF.

V is TRBV4-1 and J is TRBJ2-7; 15 bases match TRBD2. Germline-derived CDR1 and CDR2 are MGHRA and YSYEKL. The CDR3 runs to 16 residues. V lost 1 base to trimming and J lost 6 bases; unmatched junction nucleotides: 4. CDR3 nucleotide sequence: TGCGCCAGCAGCCAAGGGACTAGCGGGAGGGTAGCCGAGCAGTACTTC. This encodes CASSQGTSGRVAEQYF.

The sample holds one count of this clone. The J gene is TRBJ1-6, the V gene TRBV30; D is ambiguous. V gave up 1 base and J gave up 7 bases, with 5 bases separating them. The germline gives CDR1 GTSNPN, CDR2 SVGIG (reference sequence). This CDR3 contains 12 residues. This chain's CDR3 is CAWSEGNSPLHF. The CDR3 nucleotides are TGTGCCTGGAGTGAGGGAAATTCACCCCTCCACTTT.

The chain uses TRBV6-6 and TRBJ1-3; D perhaps matches TRBD1 (5 bases). Germline V gives CDR1 MNHNY, CDR2 SVGAGI (reference sequence). The length of the CDR3 is 13 residues. V was trimmed by 6 bases and J by 3 bases, leaving 9 bases between them. CDR3 sequence (DNA): TGTGCCAGCAGGATGGGGGGTGGAAACACCATATATTTT. Residues: CASRMGGGNTIYF.

This clone was recorded a few times. The rearrangement uses TRBV5-1 and TRBJ2-1, with 13 nucleotides matching TRBD2. The J segment lost 4 bases and the V segment lost 0 bases, leaving 1 base of the junction unmatched. The germline CDR1 and CDR2 sequences are SGHRS and YFSETQ. This CDR3 has 16 residues. The CDR3 reads CASSLGTSGGYNEQFF. CDR3 nucleotide sequence: TGCGCCAGCAGCTTGGGGACTAGCGGGGGATACAATGAGCAGTTCTTC.

V gene TRBV2 combines with J gene TRBJ2-1; 11 bases align to TRBD2. The CDR3 sequence is 15 residues long. From germline, CDR1 is SNHLY and CDR2 FYNNEI. Losses at the gene ends were 6 bases for V and 5 bases for J; bases not matched to a gene: 6. The chain's CDR3 is CASRAGTSGNNEQFF. In nucleotides, the CDR3 is TGTGCCAGCAGGGCCGGGACTAGCGGTAACAATGAGCAGTTCTTC.

This chain joins TRBV7-9 and TRBJ2-1, with 14 bases fitting TRBD2. This CDR3 has 14 residues. V was pared by 5 bases and J by 10 bases, with 4 bases of the junction left unmatched. Looked up from germline, CDR1 is SEHNR and CDR2 is FQNEAQ (reference sequence). This CDR3 is CASSMGLAGAEQFF. The CDR3, as DNA: TGTGCCAGCAGCATGGGACTAGCGGGAGCCGAGCAGTTCTTC.

The chain links TRBV6-1 to TRBJ2-1; D remains unclear. CDR1 is MNHNS and CDR2 is SASEGT in the germline V gene. The CDR3 has 14 amino acids. Trimming stripped 2 bases from V and 8 bases from J, with 13 bases between. The CDR3 sequence is CASSERWTGDEQFF. Written as DNA, the CDR3 is TGTGCCAGCAGTGAAAGGTGGACGGGCGATGAGCAGTTCTTC.

The CDR3 DNA sequence: TGTGCCAGCAGCGGGGGCACGGCAGATACGCAGTATTTT. The encoded protein is CASSGGTADTQYF. V usage is TRBV28 and J usage is TRBJ2-3; D possibly matches TRBD1 or TRBD2 (6 bases each). Trimming removed 6 bases at V and 4 bases at J, with 11 bases between. Looked up from germline, CDR1 is MDHEN and CDR2 is SYDVKM. CDR3 length: 13 residues.

The DNA for the CDR3 is TGTGCCAGCAGCTTGGACGGCTACACCTTC. The encoded protein is CASSLDGYTF. The chain recombines TRBV5-8 with TRBJ1-2; D unresolved. Trimming pared 0 bases from V and 8 bases from J, leaving 2 bases between. CDR3 length equals 10 residues. Germline CDR1 reads SGHTS; CDR2 reads YDEGEE.